This T cell receptor (beta chain) was profiled in a study of siplizumab effects on memory and regulatory T cells. Sequencing used immunoSEQ multiplex PCR; TCRdb keeps in-frame clones, though not all of them. The repertoire holds 90,000 to 95,000 clones, with roughly 97% as singletons. J gave up 0 bases and V 3 bases, and 2 bases lay outside the gene matches. The CDR3 has 15 residues. CDR1 SGHVS and CDR2 FNYEAQ come from the germline V gene. Specimen: naive CD4+ T cells sorted from blood. This chain uses TRBV7-6 with TRBJ2-3, with 8 bases aligning to TRBD2. This clonotype was obtained from a human donor in good health. Here the CDR3 reads CASSFTSGSTDTQYF. CDR3 nucleotide sequence: TGTGCCAGCAGCTTCACTAGCGGAAGCACAGATACGCAGTATTTT.